These 21 T cell receptor beta chains were sequenced from one sample in a study of T cells in Graves' hyperthyroidism and ophthalmopathy. Amplification of TCR beta CDR3 regions used RNA as the template. RT-PCR in the first round (using the HTBI primer set) targeted the TCR CDR3. A single record per CDR3 protein comes from TCRdb applying MiXCR to the multiplex PCR reads. The sample yields roughly 500,000 distinct CDR3 sequences, 22% seen once. Input material: blood. The receptors derive from an older woman with Graves' ophthalmopathy.

The CDR3 DNA reads TGTGCTAGTGGTTCCCAGGGGCCTGGAAACACCATATATTTT. Encoded protein: CASGSQGPGNTIYF. The genes are TRBV12-5 and TRBJ1-3; perhaps TRBD1 as D (6 bases). The CDR3 is 14 residues long. From germline, CDR1 is LGHNT and CDR2 FRNRAP. Trimming removed 4 bases at V and 2 bases at J, with 9 bases between. Full variable domain (missing parts from reference TRBV12-5 and TRBJ1-3): DARVTQTPRHKVTEMGQEVTMRCQPILGHNTVFWYRQTMMQGLELLAYFRNRAPLDDSGMPKDRFSAEMPDATLATLKIQPSEPRDSAVYFCASGSQGPGNTIYFGEGSWLTVV.

The chain is built from TRBV20-1 and TRBJ2-1; TRBD2 agrees at 10 bases. CDR3 length: 16 residues. Trimming cost V 6 bases and J 2 bases; bases outside gene matches: 10. CDR1 DFQATT and CDR2 SNEGSKA come from the germline V gene (reference sequence). The CDR3 loop is CSAINSAGGAYNEQFF. CDR3 DNA: TGCAGTGCGATTAACTCAGCGGGAGGGGCCTACAATGAGCAGTTCTTC.

This clonotype has only a few counts. The chain couples TRBV12-3 or TRBV12-4 to TRBJ1-3; tentative D call: TRBD1 (5 bases). This CDR3 has 15 residues. Trimming removed 3 bases at V and 7 bases at J, with 16 bases between. The CDR3 region is CASSLPAGLGNTIYF. The CDR3 nucleotides are TGTGCCAGCAGTTTGCCGGCGGGGCTGGGGAACACCATATATTTT.

The chain links TRBV20-1 to TRBJ2-7; possible D gene TRBD2, 5 bases. This CDR3 has 16 residues. The germline CDR1 and CDR2 sequences are DFQATT and SNEGSKA (reference sequence). V gave up 1 base and J gave up 3 bases, with 19 bases separating them. The CDR3 is CSARAERVFFNYEQYF. The CDR3 DNA reads as TGCAGTGCTAGAGCGGAGAGGGTCTTTTTTAACTACGAGCAGTACTTC.

This clonotype has just a few counts. The chain carries TRBV6-5 and TRBJ2-3; 11 nucleotides line up with TRBD2. The germline gives CDR1 MNHEY, CDR2 SVGAGI. This CDR3 spans 16 amino acids. With V trimmed by 2 bases and J by 5 bases, 6 bases remained unmatched. This CDR3 is CASSYRLAGGLDTQYF. In DNA form, the CDR3 reads TGTGCCAGCAGTTACAGGCTAGCGGGAGGCCTAGATACGCAGTATTTT.

This clonotype was recorded a few times. This chain links TRBV30 with TRBJ2-7; D remains ambiguous. Germline CDR1 and CDR2: GTSNPN and SVGIG (reference sequence). Trimming left V 0 bases short and J 0 bases short, with 9 bases between. CDR3 length: 14 residues. DNA of the CDR3: TGTGCCTGGAGTGTTTCTGGTCTCTCCTACGAGCAGTACTTC. Amino acid sequence: CAWSVSGLSYEQYF.

Comment on this clonotype: This may come from a read error, since a much larger clone is one base off. The chain carries TRBV2 and TRBJ1-4; D may be TRBD1 (5 bases). The germline gives CDR1 SNHLY, CDR2 FYNNEI. This CDR3 contains 16 residues. V was clipped by 1 base and J by 6 bases, with 15 bases between them. Here the CDR3 reads CASSEGALRGYEKLFF. The CDR3 DNA is TGTGCCAGCAGTGAAGGGGCACTTCGGGGGTATGAAAAACTGTTTTTT. The full variable domain, completed using reference TRBV2 and TRBJ1-4, is EPEVTQTPSHQVTQMGQEVILRCVPISNHLYFYWYRQILGQKVEFLVSFYNNEISEKSEIFDDQFSVERPDGSNFTLKIRSTKLEDSAMYFCASSEGALRGYEKLFFGSGTQLSVL.

This clonotype was observed at least ten times. The chain has TRBV11-3 and TRBJ1-1; TRBD1 matches 8 bases. The CDR3 extends over 12 amino acids. Germline V lookup: CDR1 SGHNT, CDR2 YENEEA. The ends lost 5 bases at V and 10 bases at J; junction bases unmatched: 6. CDR3 bases: TGTGCCAGCAGCCCCGGACAGGGACGAGCTTTCTTT. Its protein is CASSPGQGRAFF.

This clonotype was counted a few times. The chain uses TRBV11-2 and TRBJ1-5; no definite D call. Germline V gene data show CDR1 as SGHAT and CDR2 as FQNNGV. The length of the CDR3 is 15 residues. Trimming stripped 4 bases from V and 0 bases from J, with 10 bases between. In nucleotides, the CDR3 is TGTGCCAGCAGCTCGGGCAGCAATAGCAATCAGCCCCAGCATTTT. As protein: CASSSGSNSNQPQHF. The entire variable domain, with the rest obtained from reference TRBV11-2 and TRBJ1-5, is as follows: EAGVAQSPRYKIIEKRQSVAFWCNPISGHATLYWYQQILGQGPKLLIQFQNNGVVDDSQLPKDRFSAERLKGVDSTLKIQPAKLEDSAVYLCASSSGSNSNQPQHFGDGTRLSIL.

Only a few counts were recorded for this clonotype. J is TRBJ2-7 and V is TRBV11-3; a possible D gene is TRBD2 (6 bases). V lost 5 bases and J 4 bases, leaving 15 bases between the germline ends. CDR1 SGHNT and CDR2 YENEEA come from the germline V gene. The CDR3 has 14 amino acids. The CDR3 DNA sequence: TGTGCCAGCAGCGACGGGACTCCCCCGTACGAGCAGTACTTC. Amino acids: CASSDGTPPYEQYF.

This clonotype was picked up a small number of times. The J gene is TRBJ2-1, the V gene TRBV5-6; D unresolved. Germline V gene sequence: CDR1 SGHDT, CDR2 YYEEEE. V lost 0 bases, J lost 2 bases, and 12 bases lay in between. The CDR3 totals 16 residues. CDR3 in DNA: TGTGCCAGCAGCTTGGTAGGCCAGAGTACCTACAATGAGCAGTTCTTC. Its translation: CASSLVGQSTYNEQFF.

This clonotype was seen repeatedly, ten times or more. The gene calls are TRBV28 and TRBJ2-5, with 12 bases that match TRBD2. Trimming removed 5 bases from V and 4 bases from J; junction bases left unmatched: 8. The CDR3 runs to 16 residues. From germline, CDR1 is MDHEN and CDR2 SYDVKM. The chain's CDR3 is CASSPPTSGRGETQYF. As DNA, the CDR3 is TGTGCCAGCAGTCCTCCGACTAGCGGGAGAGGAGAGACCCAGTACTTC. Together with reference TRBV28 and TRBJ2-5, the CDR3 gives the full variable domain: DVKVTQSSRYLVKRTGEKVFLECVQDMDHENMFWYRQDPGLGLRLIYFSYDVKMKEKGDIPEGYSVSREKKERFSLILESASTNQTSMYLCASSPPTSGRGETQYFGPGTRLLVL.

This clonotype was counted ten times or more. The chain recombines TRBV11-2 with TRBJ2-1; TRBD2 matches at 7 bases. Per the germline V gene, CDR1 is SGHAT and CDR2 is FQNNGV. This CDR3 contains 19 residues. Trimming at V came to 0 bases and at J to 0 bases, leaving 11 bases not matched to a gene. The CDR3 region has the DNA TGTGCCAGCAGCTTAGACTACGCCCGCGGGAGCCCCTCCTACAATGAGCAGTTCTTC. Protein sequence: CASSLDYARGSPSYNEQFF.

The chain employs TRBV4-3 and TRBJ2-2; TRBD2 agrees at 14 bases. CDR3 length equals 18 residues. Germline V CDR1 and CDR2: LGHNA, YSLEER. V shed 7 bases and J 4 bases; nucleotides not matched to a gene: 11. CDR3 region: CASTQGLAGEGGTGELFF. For the CDR3, the DNA is TGCGCCAGCACCCAGGGACTAGCGGGAGAGGGAGGCACCGGGGAGCTGTTTTTT.

J is TRBJ2-2 and V is TRBV2, with 8 nucleotides matching TRBD1. Per germline, CDR1 SNHLY and CDR2 FYNNEI. V shed 6 bases, J shed 4 bases, and the junction held 10 bases outside the gene matches. This CDR3 contains 16 residues. In DNA, the CDR3 is TGTGCCAGCAGGCGAACCGGGACAGGCGGCACCGGGGAGCTGTTTTTT. It specifies CASRRTGTGGTGELFF.

In DNA, the CDR3 is TGTGCCAGTAGACTACAGGGGGCGGGCAATCAGCCCCAGCATTTT. Its protein product is CASRLQGAGNQPQHF. This sequence joins TRBV19 and TRBJ1-5; 9 positions agree with TRBD1. CDR1 is LNHDA and CDR2 is SQIVND in the germline V gene (reference sequence). Trimming took 6 bases from V and 2 from J; bases not matched to a gene: 5. The CDR3 is 15 residues long.

This chain joins TRBV5-1 and TRBJ2-2, with 7 bases that match TRBD2. In germline, CDR1 is SGHRS, CDR2 YFSETQ. The ends lost 1 base at V and 0 bases at J; junction bases unmatched: 15. The CDR3 has 20 amino acids. CDR3 in amino acids: CASSLSTFGREVTNTGELFF. As DNA, the CDR3 is TGCGCCAGCAGCTTGTCAACCTTTGGACGGGAGGTTACGAACACCGGGGAGCTGTTTTTT. The full variable domain, rest sourced from reference TRBV5-1 and TRBJ2-2, is KAGVTQTPRYLIKTRGQQVTLSCSPISGHRSVSWYQQTPGQGLQFLFEYFSETQRNKGNFPGRFSGRQFSNSRSEMNVSTLELGDSALYLCASSLSTFGREVTNTGELFFGEGSRLTVL.

This rearrangement joins TRBV7-2 to TRBJ2-1; 9 bases are shared with TRBD2. The CDR3 is made up of 17 amino acids. Germline V CDR1 and CDR2: SGHTA, FQGNSA. Trimming at V came to 4 bases and at J to 5 bases, leaving 12 bases not matched to a gene. The CDR3 loop is CASSSRAGGLGNNEQFF. DNA of the CDR3: TGTGCCAGCAGCTCGAGGGCGGGAGGGCTGGGGAACAATGAGCAGTTCTTC.

This clonotype has ten or more counts. The rearrangement joins TRBV5-4 to TRBJ2-7, with 8 positions matching TRBD1. This CDR3 has 13 residues. J was trimmed by 5 bases and V by 2 bases; bases with no gene match: 3. Looked up from germline, CDR1 is SGHNT and CDR2 is YYREEE (reference sequence). Here the CDR3 reads CASSLPGGDEQYF. In DNA form, the CDR3 reads TGTGCCAGCAGCTTACCAGGGGGCGACGAGCAGTACTTC.

This clonotype was counted ten times or more. The CDR3: CASSIAKGKNTEAFF. The CDR3 DNA reads TGTGCCAGTAGTATAGCCAAGGGGAAGAACACTGAAGCTTTCTTT. The V gene is TRBV19, the J gene TRBJ1-1, with D possibly TRBD1 on 5 matching bases. CDR1 is LNHDA, CDR2 SQIVND, per germline (reference sequence). This CDR3 has 15 residues. The V end was cut by 1 base, the J end by 1 base, with 10 bases between.

This clonotype turned up a few times. This sequence joins TRBV28 and TRBJ1-6; D is possibly TRBD1 (6 bases). This CDR3 is 15 amino acids long. V shed 6 bases and J shed 6 bases, with 15 bases lying between them. In germline, CDR1 is MDHEN, CDR2 SYDVKM. CDR3 amino acids: CASSSQQGSNSPLHF. CDR3 nucleotide sequence: TGTGCCAGCAGCTCTCAACAGGGAAGTAATTCACCCCTCCACTTT.